This TCR beta chain comes out of a study of vaccination and CD4 T cells after COVID-19. Study in general: The cells were exposed to overlapping spike peptides originating from SARS-CoV-2, HCoV-NL63, HCoV-OC43 and HCoV-229E for stimulation.

The treatment is: roughly ten-day PBMC culture with coronavirus spike peptide pools or control peptides (ViraFEST assay). Sequencing of DNA taken from cultured CD4+ T cells relied on the Oncomine TCR Beta short-read assay. TCRdb processed the PCR reads anew with MiXCR; each CDR3 protein has one entry. The sample lists under 25,000 distinct CDR3 sequences, around 44% occurring once. Turning to this clonotype: Its antigen is not identified.

Regarding the study as a whole: Of the reactive clones in convalescent patients, a median roughly 90% showed up only post-vaccination. Reactive clonotype counts went from median approximately 23 after infection to 38 after vaccination, nonsignificantly.

The sequence derives from a human donor who had recovered from COVID-19. This sample comprised CD4+ T cells from blood, cultured in vitro, obtained before SARS-CoV-2 vaccination.

CDR3 DNA: TGTGCCAGCAGTGACCCTCATATCTATGGCTACACCTTC. Translated, it gives CASSDPHIYGYTF. The chain joins TRBV6-1 to TRBJ1-2; D gene ambiguous. V was cut by 3 bases and J by 4 bases, with 9 bases left in between. This CDR3 has 13 residues. The germline V gene encodes CDR1 MNHNS and CDR2 SASEGT.